The sample holds a few counts of the clone carrying this T cell receptor beta chain. The CDR3 length is 15 residues. Trimming removed 0 bases from V and 2 bases from J; junction bases left unmatched: 1. Germline V gene data show CDR1 as SGHNT and CDR2 as YYREEE (reference sequence). This record comes from a study of blood T cell repertoires in COVID-19. Study summary: From the United States, Italy and Spain came samples of acute and convalescent COVID-19. T cells, B-cell-depleted T cells, or PBMCs provided the cDNA or gDNA that served as material.

As handled by the study authors: Researchers report that nucleated cell counts were estimated from reference gene primer amplification. Measured with immunoSEQ multiplex PCR; TCRdb has only the in-frame clones, and not every one. V, J and clone size reflect that table, while D and trimming were determined from the DNA. The data show approximately 170,000 clones, with 86% seen just once and 7% held by the top ten. Sequencing was performed on peripheral blood. J is TRBJ1-4 and V is TRBV5-4, with 7 positions matching TRBD1. The receptor's source is an elderly woman in a cohort sampled during active or convalescent COVID-19. The CDR3 bases are TGTGCCAGCAGCTTGGAACAGGGGACTAATGAAAAACTGTTTTTT. The encoded protein is CASSLEQGTNEKLFF.